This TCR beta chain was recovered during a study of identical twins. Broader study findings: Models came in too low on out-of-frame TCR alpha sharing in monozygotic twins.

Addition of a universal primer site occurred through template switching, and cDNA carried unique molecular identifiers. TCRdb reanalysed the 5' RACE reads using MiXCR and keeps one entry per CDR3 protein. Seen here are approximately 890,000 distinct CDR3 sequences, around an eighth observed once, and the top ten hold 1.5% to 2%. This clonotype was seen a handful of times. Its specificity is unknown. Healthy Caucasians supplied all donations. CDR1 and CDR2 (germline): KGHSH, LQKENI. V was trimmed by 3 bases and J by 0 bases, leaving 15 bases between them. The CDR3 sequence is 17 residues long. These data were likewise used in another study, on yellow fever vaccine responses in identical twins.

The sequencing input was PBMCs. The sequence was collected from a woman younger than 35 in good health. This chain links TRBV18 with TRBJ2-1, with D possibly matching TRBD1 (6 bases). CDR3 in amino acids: CASSPGRQVNSYNEQFF. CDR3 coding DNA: TGTGCCAGCTCACCGGGGAGACAGGTAAACTCCTACAATGAGCAGTTCTTC.